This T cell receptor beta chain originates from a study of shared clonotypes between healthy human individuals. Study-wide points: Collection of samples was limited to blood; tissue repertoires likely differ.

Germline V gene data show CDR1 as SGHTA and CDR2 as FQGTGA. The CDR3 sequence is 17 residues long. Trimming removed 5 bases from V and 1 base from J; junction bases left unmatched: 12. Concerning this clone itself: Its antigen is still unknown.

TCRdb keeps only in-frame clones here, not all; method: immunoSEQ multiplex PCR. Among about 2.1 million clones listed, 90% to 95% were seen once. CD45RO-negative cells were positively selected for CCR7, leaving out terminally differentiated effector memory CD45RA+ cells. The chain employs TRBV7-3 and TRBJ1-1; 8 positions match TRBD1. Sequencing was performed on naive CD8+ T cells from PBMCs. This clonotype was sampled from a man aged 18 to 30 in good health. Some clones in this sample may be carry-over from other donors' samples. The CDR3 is CASSPSGGLLGNTEAFF. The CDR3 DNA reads TGTGCCAGCAGCCCTTCAGGGGGCCTCTTAGGGAACACTGAAGCTTTCTTT.